This TCR beta chain is drawn from a study of blood T cell repertoires in COVID-19. The V and J ends lost 3 bases and 6 bases respectively, with 13 bases between them. The CDR3 is made up of 13 amino acids. The germline CDR1 and CDR2 sequences are SGDLS and YYNGEE. TCRdb keeps only in-frame clones here, not all; method: immunoSEQ multiplex PCR. This table holds around 170,000 clones, around 80% found once. The source of this sequence is a man aged 25 to 40 with active or convalescent COVID-19. The sample consisted of peripheral blood. The rearrangement uses TRBV9 and TRBJ2-7, with a tentative D call TRBD2 (6 bases). Here the CDR3 DNA reads TGTGCCAGCAGCGGCGGGGCCTCCCTCGAGCAGTACTTC. It encodes CASSGGASLEQYF.